The rows below give T cell receptor beta chains drawn from one sample of a study of cytomegalovirus exposure and HLA in healthy donors. Using immunoSEQ multiplex PCR, the repertoire was profiled, and TCRdb retains in-frame clones only, with some absent. In the table there are about 130,000 clones, roughly 72% of which are singletons. Sequencing was done on a sample of PBMCs. Receptors were obtained from a woman in her fifties or sixties in good health and CMV-seronegative. The CDR3 runs from the conserved cysteine through the conserved F or W. The order of the fields is CDR3 length, J gene, D gene, clone size, V gene, CDR3 DNA, CDR3 protein. A D gene is named only where the DNA matches it firmly. Clone size appears in some rows only: once, few, many, or a class for an expanded clone.

CDR3 length: 16; J gene: TRBJ1-2; D gene: .; clone size: .; V gene: TRBV5-4; CDR3 DNA: TGTGCCAGCAGCTTGGATGGCAGGGCAGCTAACTATGGCTACACCTTC; CDR3 protein: CASSLDGRAANYGYTF
CDR3 length: 20; J gene: TRBJ2-3; D gene: TRBD2; clone size: .; V gene: TRBV4-1; CDR3 DNA: TGCGCCAGCAGCCAACCTCCGGGACTAGCGGGAGGAACCCAATCGGATACGCAGTATTTT; CDR3 protein: CASSQPPGLAGGTQSDTQYF
CDR3 length: 13; J gene: TRBJ1-2; D gene: .; clone size: .; V gene: TRBV9; CDR3 DNA: TGTGCCAGCAGCCCCCGGATTAACTATGGCTACCCCTTC; CDR3 protein: CASSPRINYGYPF
CDR3 length: 14; J gene: TRBJ1-6; D gene: .; clone size: .; V gene: TRBV6-1; CDR3 DNA: TGTGCCAGCTTCCGTAACGTCCAGAATTCACCCCTCCACTTT; CDR3 protein: CASFRNVQNSPLHF
CDR3 length: 15; J gene: TRBJ1-2; D gene: .; clone size: .; V gene: TRBV6-5; CDR3 DNA: TGTGCCAGCAGTTACTCTACCGGCAGGGACTATGGCTACACCTTC; CDR3 protein: CASSYSTGRDYGYTF
CDR3 length: 13; J gene: TRBJ1-2; D gene: TRBD1; clone size: .; V gene: TRBV14; CDR3 DNA: TGTGCCAGCAGCCGACAGGGGGAAGTTGGCTACACCTTC; CDR3 protein: CASSRQGEVGYTF
CDR3 length: 16; J gene: TRBJ1-1; D gene: TRBD1; clone size: .; V gene: TRBV11-1; CDR3 DNA: TGTGCCAGCAGCTTTGGACAGGGTTGGGTGAGGACTGAAGCTTTCTTT; CDR3 protein: CASSFGQGWVRTEAFF
CDR3 length: 15; J gene: TRBJ2-2; D gene: .; clone size: once; V gene: TRBV6-4; CDR3 DNA: TGTGCCAGCAGTAGACAGGGACTCGGCACCGGGGAGCTGTTTTTT; CDR3 protein: CASSRQGLGTGELFF
CDR3 length: 21; J gene: TRBJ1-1; D gene: TRBD1; clone size: .; V gene: TRBV30; CDR3 DNA: TGTGCCTGGAGTGTACAGGACCGGGACCCTGACAGGGGAGGTGGGTACACTGAAGCTTTCTTT; CDR3 protein: CAWSVQDRDPDRGGGYTEAFF
CDR3 length: 15; J gene: TRBJ2-3; D gene: TRBD1; clone size: .; V gene: TRBV30; CDR3 DNA: TGTGCCTGGAGTCTGGGACAGGGGGTGACAGATACGCAGTATTTT; CDR3 protein: CAWSLGQGVTDTQYF
CDR3 length: 14; J gene: TRBJ2-7; D gene: .; clone size: .; V gene: TRBV2; CDR3 DNA: TGTGCCAGCAGTGTACAGTTACCAGCCTACGAGCAGTACTTC; CDR3 protein: CASSVQLPAYEQYF